This T cell receptor beta chain was documented in a study of shared clonotypes between healthy human individuals. Looking at the study overall: Ranging from 18 to 49 in age, donors were two women and a few men.

CDR3 length equals 13 residues. V lost 4 bases and J lost 6, with 12 bases in between. Germline V gives CDR1 MGHRA, CDR2 YSYEKL. Each cell subset's genomic DNA was divided evenly among several immunoSEQ plates. In the authors' methods: ImmunoSEQ junction-only sequences lacked quality scores, so their filtering differed. Profiled with immunoSEQ multiplex PCR; TCRdb holds only in-frame clones, not every one. The DNA was the basis for D and trimming; V, J and clone size are from that table. The sample holds 110,000 or so clones, about 62% seen once. The rearrangement uses TRBV4-1 and TRBJ1-2; D is unresolved. The TCR originated in a woman aged 30 to 39 in good health. Sample: memory CD8+ T cells sorted from blood. The subset: CD45RO+ cells pooled with CCR7-negative TemRA cells. Written as DNA, the CDR3 is TGCGCCAGCAGCCCGGTCGGAGGCGATGGCTACACCTTC. Translating it yields CASSPVGGDGYTF.